A selection of T cell receptor beta chains follows, all from one sample in a study of blood T cell repertoires in COVID-19. TCRdb keeps only in-frame clones here, not all; method: immunoSEQ multiplex PCR. The sample has around 200,000 clones, roughly 80% seen once. The sample comprised peripheral blood. The receptors were gathered from a woman aged 80 or older with acute or convalescent COVID-19. Each CDR3 is given with its conserved first and last residue. Fields, in order: CDR3 protein, CDR3 DNA, J gene, V gene, D gene, clone size. A D gene is named only where the DNA matches it firmly. The size of a clone is reported for some rows only, either as once, few or many, or as a class for expanded clones.

CDR3aa: CAISPGLAGGPGTDTQYF
CDR3nt: TGTGCCATCAGCCCCGGACTAGCGGGGGGGCCCGGCACAGATACGCAGTATTTT
j_gene: TRBJ2-3
v_gene: TRBV10-3
d_gene: TRBD2
abundance: .

CDR3aa: CATSRDPGQGYEQYF
CDR3nt: TGTGCCACCAGCAGAGATCCCGGACAGGGGTACGAGCAGTACTTC
j_gene: TRBJ2-7
v_gene: TRBV15
d_gene: TRBD1
abundance: .

CDR3aa: CASRGLAGREQYF
CDR3nt: TGTGCCAGCAGGGGACTAGCGGGTCGCGAGCAGTACTTC
j_gene: TRBJ2-7
v_gene: TRBV6-5
d_gene: TRBD2
abundance: .

CDR3aa: CASSPAGTSTDTQYF
CDR3nt: TGTGCCAGTAGTCCTGCGGGCACTAGCACAGATACGCAGTATTTT
j_gene: TRBJ2-3
v_gene: TRBV19
d_gene: .
abundance: .

CDR3aa: CASTDRGTPNYGYTF
CDR3nt: TGTGCCAGCACGGACAGGGGGACCCCTAACTATGGCTACACCTTC
j_gene: TRBJ1-2
v_gene: TRBV27
d_gene: TRBD1
abundance: .

CDR3aa: CAWSVDWVLGDQPQHF
CDR3nt: TGTGCCTGGAGTGTAGATTGGGTTTTAGGGGATCAGCCCCAGCATTTT
j_gene: TRBJ1-5
v_gene: TRBV30
d_gene: .
abundance: .

CDR3aa: CASSSHGTGGLNYGYTF
CDR3nt: TGTGCCAGTAGTAGTCACGGGACAGGGGGCCTTAACTATGGCTACACCTTC
j_gene: TRBJ1-2
v_gene: TRBV19
d_gene: TRBD1
abundance: .

CDR3aa: CASLSGTGGQGPQHF
CDR3nt: TGTGCCAGTTTATCCGGGACAGGGGGACAAGGGCCCCAGCATTTT
j_gene: TRBJ1-5
v_gene: TRBV19
d_gene: TRBD1
abundance: .

CDR3aa: CASSPRAGQGSYEQYF
CDR3nt: TGTGCCAGCAGCCCGCGAGCGGGACAGGGATCCTACGAGCAGTACTTC
j_gene: TRBJ2-7
v_gene: TRBV5-4
d_gene: TRBD1
abundance: .

CDR3aa: CASSLPIYGYTF
CDR3nt: TGTGCCAGCAGTTTACCCATTTATGGCTACACCTTC
j_gene: TRBJ1-2
v_gene: TRBV12-3/TRBV12-4
d_gene: .
abundance: .

CDR3aa: CASSFTGGLSSYNSPLHF
CDR3nt: TGCGCCAGCAGCTTCACAGGGGGCCTTAGCTCCTATAATTCACCCCTCCACTTT
j_gene: TRBJ1-6
v_gene: TRBV5-1
d_gene: TRBD1
abundance: .

CDR3aa: CASSPLDRGNTEAFF
CDR3nt: TGTGCCAGCAGTCCCCTCGACAGGGGGAACACTGAAGCTTTCTTT
j_gene: TRBJ1-1
v_gene: TRBV6-5
d_gene: TRBD1
abundance: few

CDR3aa: CATSDSGQGKGYTF
CDR3nt: TGTGCCACCAGTGATTCCGGACAGGGTAAGGGCTACACCTTC
j_gene: TRBJ1-2
v_gene: TRBV24-1
d_gene: TRBD1
abundance: .

CDR3aa: CASSLAGADQAFF
CDR3nt: TGTGCCAGCAGCTTAGCAGGGGCAGATCAAGCTTTCTTT
j_gene: TRBJ1-1
v_gene: TRBV11-2
d_gene: .
abundance: few

CDR3aa: CSVEPLRTGIGYGYTF
CDR3nt: TGCAGCGTTGAACCGTTACGGACAGGGATCGGCTATGGCTACACCTTC
j_gene: TRBJ1-2
v_gene: TRBV29-1
d_gene: TRBD1
abundance: .

CDR3aa: CSGYPTGSNTEAFF
CDR3nt: TGCAGCGGGTACCCGACAGGATCTAACACTGAAGCTTTCTTT
j_gene: TRBJ1-1
v_gene: TRBV29-1
d_gene: .
abundance: .

CDR3aa: CASSLEGGARNNEQFF
CDR3nt: TGTGCCAGCAGCTTAGAAGGGGGCGCGAGAAACAATGAGCAGTTCTTC
j_gene: TRBJ2-1
v_gene: TRBV11-3
d_gene: TRBD1
abundance: few

CDR3aa: CASTRGTGVATGELFF
CDR3nt: TGTGCCAGCACGAGGGGGACAGGAGTAGCCACCGGGGAGCTGTTTTTT
j_gene: TRBJ2-2
v_gene: TRBV2
d_gene: TRBD1
abundance: .

CDR3aa: CASSLRTGEETQYF
CDR3nt: TGCGCCAGCAGCTTGAGGACAGGGGAAGAGACCCAGTACTTC
j_gene: TRBJ2-5
v_gene: TRBV5-1
d_gene: TRBD1
abundance: .

CDR3aa: CAISDLAGGTGELFF
CDR3nt: TGTGCCATCAGTGACCTGGCGGGGGGCACCGGGGAGCTGTTTTTT
j_gene: TRBJ2-2
v_gene: TRBV10-3
d_gene: TRBD2
abundance: .